These T cell receptor beta chains were read from a single sample in a study of T cell responses to AZD1222 COVID-19 vaccine. The assay was immunoSEQ multiplex PCR, and TCRdb's table has in-frame clones only and misses some. This table holds approximately 130,000 clones, 80% to 90% found once. This specimen consisted of peripheral blood, obtained 28 days after the second AZD1222 dose. The receptors originated from an adult who received the AZD1222 COVID-19 vaccine. Both conserved end residues are part of each CDR3. The order of the fields is CDR3 protein, CDR3 DNA, V gene, clone size, D gene, J gene. A D gene is named only where the DNA matches it firmly. Clone size, where shown, is once, few, many, or a class for clones that have expanded.

CDR3aa: CASSLNGLEQYF; CDR3nt: TGTGCCAGCAGTTTAAACGGTCTCGAGCAGTACTTC; v_gene: TRBV27; abundance: few; d_gene: NA; j_gene: TRBJ2-7
CDR3aa: CASTRQGGNSPLHF; CDR3nt: TGTGCCAGCACCCGACAGGGAGGGAATTCACCCCTCCACTTT; v_gene: TRBV2; abundance: NA; d_gene: TRBD1; j_gene: TRBJ1-6
CDR3aa: CAWMNPGNTIYF; CDR3nt: TGTGCCTGGATGAACCCTGGAAACACCATATATTTT; v_gene: TRBV30; abundance: NA; d_gene: NA; j_gene: TRBJ1-3
CDR3aa: CSASWGQNEQFF; CDR3nt: TGCAGTGCTAGTTGGGGGCAGAATGAGCAGTTCTTC; v_gene: TRBV20-1; abundance: few; d_gene: NA; j_gene: TRBJ2-1
CDR3aa: CASSFISLTDTQYF; CDR3nt: TGCGCCAGCAGCTTCATCTCCCTCACAGATACGCAGTATTTT; v_gene: TRBV13; abundance: once; d_gene: NA; j_gene: TRBJ2-3
CDR3aa: CASSPSASGGATGELFF; CDR3nt: TGTGCCAGCAGCCCCAGCGCCAGCGGGGGGGCTACCGGGGAGCTGTTTTTT; v_gene: TRBV9; abundance: NA; d_gene: TRBD2; j_gene: TRBJ2-2
CDR3aa: CASSSSGAGFF; CDR3nt: TGTGCCAGCAGCTCTAGCGGGGCCGGGTTCTTC; v_gene: TRBV7-2; abundance: NA; d_gene: TRBD2; j_gene: TRBJ2-1
CDR3aa: CASSSVAGGPLETQYF; CDR3nt: TGTGCCAGCAGTTCGGTGGCGGGGGGGCCCCTAGAGACCCAGTACTTC; v_gene: TRBV28; abundance: NA; d_gene: TRBD2; j_gene: TRBJ2-5
CDR3aa: CASSKDRVNMNTEAFF; CDR3nt: TGTGCCAGCAGCAAGGACAGAGTAAATATGAACACTGAAGCTTTCTTT; v_gene: TRBV7-8; abundance: once; d_gene: NA; j_gene: TRBJ1-1
CDR3aa: CASSLLDREAFF; CDR3nt: TGTGCCAGCAGCTTGCTGGACCGTGAAGCTTTCTTT; v_gene: TRBV7-9; abundance: NA; d_gene: NA; j_gene: TRBJ1-1
CDR3aa: CASSHPPKGSNQPQHF; CDR3nt: TGCGCCAGCAGTCACCCTCCGAAGGGGAGCAATCAGCCCCAGCATTTT; v_gene: TRBV23-1; abundance: NA; d_gene: NA; j_gene: TRBJ1-5
CDR3aa: CASSYQGFGDGYTF; CDR3nt: TGTGCCAGCAGTTACCAGGGTTTCGGCGATGGCTACACCTTC; v_gene: TRBV6-5; abundance: once; d_gene: NA; j_gene: TRBJ1-2
CDR3aa: CASSYSDLVTADTQYF; CDR3nt: TGTGCCAGCAGTTACTCAGACTTAGTGACCGCAGATACGCAGTATTTT; v_gene: TRBV6-5; abundance: NA; d_gene: NA; j_gene: TRBJ2-3
CDR3aa: CASSRGNYGYTF; CDR3nt: TGTGCCAGCAGCAGGGGGAACTATGGCTACACCTTC; v_gene: TRBV27; abundance: once; d_gene: TRBD1; j_gene: TRBJ1-2
CDR3aa: CASSLGQSTGELFF; CDR3nt: TGTGCTAGCAGCTTAGGTCAGAGCACCGGGGAGCTGTTTTTT; v_gene: TRBV11-3; abundance: NA; d_gene: NA; j_gene: TRBJ2-2
CDR3aa: CASRLTGNSNQPQHF; CDR3nt: TGTGCCAGCAGACTAACAGGGAATAGCAATCAGCCCCAGCATTTT; v_gene: TRBV6-5; abundance: NA; d_gene: NA; j_gene: TRBJ1-5
CDR3aa: CASSSGQGRPQHF; CDR3nt: TGTGCCAGCAGCAGTGGACAGGGGCGGCCCCAGCATTTT; v_gene: TRBV5-6; abundance: NA; d_gene: TRBD1; j_gene: TRBJ1-5
CDR3aa: CASSPLEGETQYF; CDR3nt: TGCGCCAGCAGCCCTCTCGAGGGAGAGACCCAGTACTTC; v_gene: TRBV5-1; abundance: NA; d_gene: NA; j_gene: TRBJ2-5
CDR3aa: CASTLAEYNEQFF; CDR3nt: TGTGCCAGCACGCTAGCGGAGTACAATGAGCAGTTCTTC; v_gene: TRBV6-5; abundance: NA; d_gene: TRBD2; j_gene: TRBJ2-1
CDR3aa: CASSFPGGRETQYF; CDR3nt: TGTGCCAGCAGTTTCCCGGGCGGGCGAGAGACCCAGTACTTC; v_gene: TRBV6-2/TRBV6-3; abundance: NA; d_gene: NA; j_gene: TRBJ2-5
CDR3aa: CASSLTGAGGNNEQFF; CDR3nt: TGTGCCAGCAGCCTTACGGGTGCGGGGGGGAACAATGAGCAGTTCTTC; v_gene: TRBV11-2; abundance: NA; d_gene: TRBD2; j_gene: TRBJ2-1
CDR3aa: CASSFPRTGGNYEQYF; CDR3nt: TGTGCCAGCAGTTTTCCCCGGACAGGGGGCAACTACGAGCAGTACTTC; v_gene: TRBV27; abundance: NA; d_gene: TRBD1; j_gene: TRBJ2-7
CDR3aa: CASSRDRSGQPQHF; CDR3nt: TGTGCCAGCAGTCGGGACAGGAGTGGCCAGCCCCAGCATTTT; v_gene: TRBV28; abundance: once; d_gene: TRBD1; j_gene: TRBJ1-5
CDR3aa: CASSQGTSGGPSTDTQYF; CDR3nt: TGTGCCAGCAGCCAAGGGACTAGCGGGGGGCCGAGCACAGATACGCAGTATTTT; v_gene: TRBV9; abundance: NA; d_gene: TRBD2; j_gene: TRBJ2-3
CDR3aa: CASSRLSPLHF; CDR3nt: TGTGCCAGCAGCCGGTTATCACCCCTCCACTTT; v_gene: TRBV5-4; abundance: once; d_gene: NA; j_gene: TRBJ1-6
CDR3aa: CASSSSVEQYF; CDR3nt: TGCGCCAGCAGCTCATCGGTGGAGCAGTACTTC; v_gene: TRBV5-1; abundance: NA; d_gene: NA; j_gene: TRBJ2-7
CDR3aa: CASSRQGFSLSGNTIYF; CDR3nt: TGTGCCAGCAGCCGACAGGGATTCTCTCTCTCTGGAAACACCATATATTTT; v_gene: TRBV3-1/TRBV3-2; abundance: NA; d_gene: TRBD1; j_gene: TRBJ1-3
CDR3aa: CASSRGTLETQYF; CDR3nt: TGTGCTAGCAGCCGCGGGACTCTAGAGACCCAGTACTTC; v_gene: TRBV7-7; abundance: NA; d_gene: NA; j_gene: TRBJ2-5
CDR3aa: CASSRGGTLHF; CDR3nt: TGTGCCAGCAGTCGGGGGGGCACCCTCCACTTT; v_gene: TRBV27; abundance: NA; d_gene: NA; j_gene: TRBJ1-6
CDR3aa: CASSLSAGQPQHF; CDR3nt: TGCGCCAGCAGCTTATCGGCGGGTCAGCCCCAGCATTTT; v_gene: TRBV5-1; abundance: NA; d_gene: NA; j_gene: TRBJ1-5
CDR3aa: CASIPQGAASYNEQFF; CDR3nt: TGTGCCAGCATCCCTCAGGGGGCCGCTTCCTACAATGAGCAGTTCTTC; v_gene: TRBV28; abundance: NA; d_gene: TRBD1; j_gene: TRBJ2-1
CDR3aa: CASSQSGGSYNEQFF; CDR3nt: TGCGCCAGCAGCCAGAGCGGGGGATCCTACAATGAGCAGTTCTTC; v_gene: TRBV4-1; abundance: once; d_gene: TRBD2; j_gene: TRBJ2-1
CDR3aa: CSASEGDQETQYF; CDR3nt: TGCAGTGCTAGTGAGGGGGACCAAGAGACCCAGTACTTC; v_gene: TRBV20-1; abundance: NA; d_gene: NA; j_gene: TRBJ2-5
CDR3aa: CASSWDSNTEAFF; CDR3nt: TGCGCCAGCAGCTGGGACAGTAACACTGAAGCTTTCTTT; v_gene: TRBV10-1; abundance: NA; d_gene: TRBD1; j_gene: TRBJ1-1
CDR3aa: CASSQDSGGAYNEQFF; CDR3nt: TGTGCCAGCAGCCAAGACTCAGGGGGCGCCTACAATGAGCAGTTCTTC; v_gene: TRBV14; abundance: NA; d_gene: TRBD1; j_gene: TRBJ2-1
CDR3aa: CASPSPGDTEAFF; CDR3nt: TGTGCCAGCCCTTCCCCCGGCGACACTGAAGCTTTCTTT; v_gene: TRBV7-9; abundance: NA; d_gene: NA; j_gene: TRBJ1-1
CDR3aa: CASSLRLAGGAPLHF; CDR3nt: TGTGCCAGCAGCCTACGTCTGGCAGGGGGTGCACCCCTCCACTTT; v_gene: TRBV7-2; abundance: once; d_gene: TRBD1; j_gene: TRBJ1-6
CDR3aa: CAIQSGGLTTSTDTQYF; CDR3nt: TGTGCCATCCAGAGCGGGGGGCTCACAACTAGCACAGATACGCAGTATTTT; v_gene: TRBV10-3; abundance: NA; d_gene: TRBD2; j_gene: TRBJ2-3
CDR3aa: CSASETSSYEQYF; CDR3nt: TGCAGTGCTAGTGAGACTAGCTCCTACGAGCAGTACTTC; v_gene: TRBV20-1; abundance: NA; d_gene: NA; j_gene: TRBJ2-7
CDR3aa: CAIKIDGDTEAFF; CDR3nt: TGTGCCATCAAGATCGACGGTGACACTGAAGCTTTCTTT; v_gene: TRBV10-3; abundance: NA; d_gene: NA; j_gene: TRBJ1-1
CDR3aa: CASGRDLYNSPLHF; CDR3nt: TGTGCCAGCGGCCGCGACCTGTATAATTCACCCCTCCACTTT; v_gene: TRBV28; abundance: NA; d_gene: NA; j_gene: TRBJ1-6
CDR3aa: CASRGGRRYGYTF; CDR3nt: TGTGCCAGCAGGGGGGGAAGGAGATACGGCTACACCTTC; v_gene: TRBV27; abundance: NA; d_gene: NA; j_gene: TRBJ1-2
CDR3aa: CASRQTGGYRNYGYTF; CDR3nt: TGTGCCAGCAGGCAGACAGGGGGGTATAGGAACTATGGCTACACCTTC; v_gene: TRBV27; abundance: NA; d_gene: TRBD1; j_gene: TRBJ1-2
CDR3aa: CASSLARRGFNTEAFF; CDR3nt: TGTGCCAGCAGCTTAGCGCGTAGGGGTTTCAACACTGAAGCTTTCTTT; v_gene: TRBV7-8; abundance: NA; d_gene: NA; j_gene: TRBJ1-1
CDR3aa: CASSARVGSQETQYF; CDR3nt: TGTGCCAGCAGCGCGCGGGTCGGGTCCCAAGAGACCCAGTACTTC; v_gene: TRBV9; abundance: NA; d_gene: NA; j_gene: TRBJ2-5
CDR3aa: CASRSSGGDLYEQFF; CDR3nt: TGTGCCAGCAGATCTAGCGGGGGGGATTTATATGAGCAGTTCTTC; v_gene: TRBV11-2; abundance: NA; d_gene: TRBD2; j_gene: TRBJ2-1
CDR3aa: CASSFNRGGLAGYTF; CDR3nt: TGTGCCAGCAGCTTCAACAGGGGGGGATTAGCTGGCTACACCTTC; v_gene: TRBV9; abundance: NA; d_gene: TRBD1; j_gene: TRBJ1-2
CDR3aa: CASRPNHLPTYEQYF; CDR3nt: TGTGCCAGCAGACCGAACCACCTGCCCACCTACGAGCAGTACTTC; v_gene: TRBV7-2; abundance: few; d_gene: NA; j_gene: TRBJ2-7
CDR3aa: CASSLIGDEKLFF; CDR3nt: TGTGCCAGCAGCTTAATCGGGGATGAAAAACTGTTTTTT; v_gene: TRBV6-6; abundance: NA; d_gene: NA; j_gene: TRBJ1-4
CDR3aa: CASSSTAQRINSPLHF; CDR3nt: TGCGCCAGCAGCTCAACGGCCCAAAGGATTAATTCACCCCTCCACTTT; v_gene: TRBV5-1; abundance: NA; d_gene: NA; j_gene: TRBJ1-6
CDR3aa: CATSGTGRDQPQHF; CDR3nt: TGTGCCACCAGTGGCACAGGGCGCGATCAGCCCCAGCATTTT; v_gene: TRBV24-1; abundance: NA; d_gene: NA; j_gene: TRBJ1-5
CDR3aa: CASSDREDQPQHF; CDR3nt: TGTGCCAGCTCAGACAGGGAGGATCAGCCCCAGCATTTT; v_gene: TRBV18; abundance: once; d_gene: TRBD1; j_gene: TRBJ1-5
CDR3aa: CAWSVVKGLTDTQYF; CDR3nt: TGTGCCTGGAGTGTAGTGAAGGGACTCACAGATACGCAGTATTTT; v_gene: TRBV30; abundance: NA; d_gene: NA; j_gene: TRBJ2-3
CDR3aa: CASSYSRQPNTEAFF; CDR3nt: TGTGCCAGCAGTTACTCTCGCCAGCCGAACACTGAAGCTTTCTTT; v_gene: TRBV6-5; abundance: few; d_gene: NA; j_gene: TRBJ1-1
CDR3aa: CASRIGSGFHEQYF; CDR3nt: TGTGCCAGCAGGATAGGGTCAGGGTTCCACGAGCAGTACTTC; v_gene: TRBV7-2; abundance: NA; d_gene: NA; j_gene: TRBJ2-7
CDR3aa: CASSLTSGTVYSNQPQHF; CDR3nt: TGTGCCAGCAGCTTAACCTCCGGGACGGTTTATAGCAATCAGCCCCAGCATTTT; v_gene: TRBV28; abundance: NA; d_gene: NA; j_gene: TRBJ1-5
CDR3aa: CATSRAGNNQPQHF; CDR3nt: TGTGCCACCAGCAGAGCAGGCAACAATCAGCCCCAGCATTTT; v_gene: TRBV15; abundance: NA; d_gene: NA; j_gene: TRBJ1-5